This is a list of T cell receptor beta chains from one sample in a study of cytomegalovirus exposure and HLA in healthy donors. This table comes from immunoSEQ multiplex PCR, and its TCRdb copy is limited to in-frame clones, with some not included. The table has 50,000 to 60,000 clones, roughly 80% seen once; the top ten hold 2.5% to 3%. The sequenced material came from PBMCs. All receptors derive from a woman aged 40 to 49 in good health and CMV-seropositive. CDR3s include the opening cysteine and the closing phenylalanine or tryptophan. A D gene is named only where the DNA matches it firmly. The listing skips clone size in some rows; elsewhere it reads once, few, many or a size class.

clone_size: NA; v_call: TRBV6-5; d_call: TRBD2; j_call: TRBJ2-3; cdr3_aa: CASSWRGGASHTQYF; cdr3_nt: TGTGCCAGCAGTTGGCGCGGGGGGGCCTCCCATACGCAGTATTTT
clone_size: few; v_call: TRBV10-2; d_call: TRBD1; j_call: TRBJ1-1; cdr3_aa: CASRDRLLGTEAFF; cdr3_nt: TGCGCCAGCAGGGACAGGTTATTGGGCACTGAAGCTTTCTTT
clone_size: NA; v_call: TRBV2; d_call: TRBD1; j_call: TRBJ1-2; cdr3_aa: CASSAGTGYGYTF; cdr3_nt: TGTGCCAGCAGTGCCGGGACAGGCTATGGCTACACCTTC
clone_size: NA; v_call: TRBV5-1; d_call: TRBD2; j_call: TRBJ2-1; cdr3_aa: CASSPTSGQYNEQFF; cdr3_nt: TGCGCCAGCAGCCCTACTAGCGGGCAATACAATGAGCAGTTCTTC
clone_size: NA; v_call: TRBV5-6; d_call: TRBD1; j_call: TRBJ2-7; cdr3_aa: CASSETGTDPLGEQYF; cdr3_nt: TGTGCCAGCAGCGAAACTGGGACAGACCCTTTAGGAGAGCAGTACTTC
clone_size: few; v_call: TRBV27; d_call: NA; j_call: TRBJ2-7; cdr3_aa: CASSLTGAGDEQYF; cdr3_nt: TGTGCCAGCAGTTTGACAGGGGCGGGGGACGAGCAGTACTTC
clone_size: NA; v_call: TRBV2; d_call: NA; j_call: TRBJ2-5; cdr3_aa: CARRGRAPQETQYF; cdr3_nt: TGTGCCAGAAGGGGGAGGGCCCCCCAAGAGACCCAGTACTTC
clone_size: NA; v_call: TRBV6-5; d_call: NA; j_call: TRBJ2-7; cdr3_aa: CASSSWAGPTAYEQYF; cdr3_nt: TGTGCCAGCAGTTCCTGGGCGGGGCCAACCGCCTACGAGCAGTACTTC
clone_size: NA; v_call: TRBV28; d_call: TRBD2; j_call: TRBJ2-1; cdr3_aa: CASSRGGSGGVYNEQFF; cdr3_nt: TGTGCCAGCAGCCGTGGAGGTAGCGGGGGAGTATACAATGAGCAGTTCTTC
clone_size: once; v_call: TRBV6-4; d_call: TRBD2; j_call: TRBJ2-1; cdr3_aa: CASSSTLAGVAREQFF; cdr3_nt: TGTGCCAGCAGCTCCACTCTAGCGGGGGTTGCGAGGGAGCAGTTCTTC
clone_size: NA; v_call: TRBV30; d_call: TRBD2; j_call: TRBJ2-2; cdr3_aa: CALVPPGGGLNTGELFF; cdr3_nt: TGTGCCTTGGTCCCGCCAGGCGGGGGGCTAAACACCGGGGAGCTGTTTTTT
clone_size: few; v_call: TRBV4-2; d_call: NA; j_call: TRBJ1-1; cdr3_aa: CASSIRPGENTEAFF; cdr3_nt: TGTGCCAGCAGCATTCGACCCGGGGAGAACACTGAAGCTTTCTTT
clone_size: NA; v_call: TRBV9; d_call: NA; j_call: TRBJ2-1; cdr3_aa: CASSVESGLNEQFF; cdr3_nt: TGTGCCAGCAGCGTAGAGTCAGGTCTTAATGAGCAGTTCTTC
clone_size: few; v_call: TRBV5-1; d_call: NA; j_call: TRBJ2-5; cdr3_aa: CASRGQTQETQYF; cdr3_nt: TGCGCCAGCAGAGGACAGACCCAAGAGACCCAGTACTTC
clone_size: NA; v_call: TRBV25-1; d_call: TRBD1; j_call: TRBJ2-3; cdr3_aa: CASSEYGTGADTQYF; cdr3_nt: TGTGCCAGCAGTGAATACGGGACAGGGGCAGATACGCAGTATTTT
clone_size: NA; v_call: TRBV30; d_call: TRBD1; j_call: TRBJ1-2; cdr3_aa: CAWGGQPRNYGYTF; cdr3_nt: TGTGCCTGGGGGGGACAGCCACGGAACTATGGCTACACCTTC
clone_size: NA; v_call: TRBV6-1; d_call: TRBD1; j_call: TRBJ1-2; cdr3_aa: CASKNQGEVYGYTF; cdr3_nt: TGTGCCAGCAAAAACCAGGGGGAGGTCTATGGCTACACCTTC
clone_size: NA; v_call: TRBV25-1; d_call: TRBD1; j_call: TRBJ1-4; cdr3_aa: CASSEWGTGGEKLFF; cdr3_nt: TGTGCCAGCAGTGAATGGGGGACAGGGGGTGAAAAACTGTTTTTT
clone_size: NA; v_call: TRBV19; d_call: TRBD1; j_call: TRBJ2-5; cdr3_aa: CASGSGTGGGETQYF; cdr3_nt: TGTGCCAGTGGTTCCGGGACAGGGGGCGGGGAGACCCAGTACTTC
clone_size: few; v_call: TRBV27; d_call: TRBD1; j_call: TRBJ2-7; cdr3_aa: CASSITGVYEQYF; cdr3_nt: TGTGCCAGCAGTATTACAGGGGTCTACGAGCAGTACTTC
clone_size: NA; v_call: TRBV19; d_call: NA; j_call: TRBJ1-1; cdr3_aa: CASSAVGGTEAFF; cdr3_nt: TGTGCCAGTAGCGCCGTGGGGGGCACTGAAGCTTTCTTT
clone_size: NA; v_call: TRBV30; d_call: TRBD1; j_call: TRBJ2-3; cdr3_aa: CAWSPDRSTDTQYF; cdr3_nt: TGTGCCTGGAGTCCGGACAGGAGCACAGATACGCAGTATTTT
clone_size: NA; v_call: TRBV7-8; d_call: TRBD2; j_call: TRBJ2-7; cdr3_aa: CASSFSRTSGGWGEQYF; cdr3_nt: TGTGCCAGCAGCTTCTCGAGGACTAGCGGGGGGTGGGGCGAGCAGTACTTC
clone_size: NA; v_call: TRBV7-8; d_call: NA; j_call: TRBJ1-1; cdr3_aa: CASSSGWRADTEAFF; cdr3_nt: TGTGCCAGCAGCTCGGGCTGGAGAGCGGACACTGAAGCTTTCTTT
clone_size: NA; v_call: TRBV6-6; d_call: NA; j_call: TRBJ2-3; cdr3_aa: CASSYNGGRSTQYF; cdr3_nt: TGTGCCAGCAGTTACAACGGGGGGCGATCAACGCAGTATTTT
clone_size: NA; v_call: TRBV4-2; d_call: NA; j_call: TRBJ1-5; cdr3_aa: CASSQDSQPQHF; cdr3_nt: TGTGCCAGCAGCCAAGATAGCCAGCCCCAGCATTTT
clone_size: NA; v_call: TRBV15; d_call: NA; j_call: TRBJ1-5; cdr3_aa: CATSRDLKGDQPQHF; cdr3_nt: TGTGCCACCAGCAGAGATCTGAAGGGGGACCAGCCCCAGCATTTT
clone_size: NA; v_call: TRBV5-1; d_call: NA; j_call: TRBJ1-1; cdr3_aa: CASRTSGNTEAFF; cdr3_nt: TGCGCCAGCAGAACGTCGGGGAACACTGAAGCTTTCTTT
clone_size: NA; v_call: TRBV7-2; d_call: TRBD1; j_call: TRBJ2-6; cdr3_aa: CASRSGQGFAGANVLTF; cdr3_nt: TGTGCCAGTCGCTCGGGACAGGGGTTTGCTGGGGCCAACGTCCTGACTTTC
clone_size: once; v_call: TRBV28; d_call: TRBD2; j_call: TRBJ2-1; cdr3_aa: CASRAGGHNEQFF; cdr3_nt: TGTGCCAGCAGGGCGGGAGGGCACAATGAGCAGTTCTTC
clone_size: few; v_call: TRBV2; d_call: NA; j_call: TRBJ1-6; cdr3_aa: CASSERSGVLSSPLHF; cdr3_nt: TGTGCCAGCAGTGAAAGGTCAGGGGTCTTATCGTCACCCCTCCACTTT
clone_size: NA; v_call: TRBV4-1; d_call: TRBD2; j_call: TRBJ2-3; cdr3_aa: CASSLLAGMSTDTQYF; cdr3_nt: TGCGCCAGCAGCCTACTAGCGGGGATGAGCACAGATACGCAGTATTTT
clone_size: NA; v_call: TRBV5-4; d_call: TRBD1; j_call: TRBJ1-2; cdr3_aa: CASTAAWDRGDYGYTF; cdr3_nt: TGTGCCAGCACCGCGGCCTGGGACAGGGGAGACTATGGCTACACCTTC
clone_size: NA; v_call: TRBV5-1; d_call: NA; j_call: TRBJ2-6; cdr3_aa: CASSLGGRLSGANVLTF; cdr3_nt: TGCGCCAGCAGCTTGGGAGGTCGTCTCTCTGGGGCCAACGTCCTGACTTTC
clone_size: NA; v_call: TRBV19; d_call: NA; j_call: TRBJ1-1; cdr3_aa: CASSIGGGNTEAFF; cdr3_nt: TGTGCCAGTAGTATAGGAGGGGGGAACACTGAAGCTTTCTTT
clone_size: few; v_call: TRBV6-1; d_call: TRBD2; j_call: TRBJ2-1; cdr3_aa: CASPAGGLNEQFF; cdr3_nt: TGTGCCAGCCCAGCGGGGGGGCTCAATGAGCAGTTCTTC
clone_size: NA; v_call: TRBV10-2; d_call: TRBD2; j_call: TRBJ2-1; cdr3_aa: CASGRLAGGKNEQFF; cdr3_nt: TGCGCCAGCGGGAGACTAGCGGGGGGAAAAAATGAGCAGTTCTTC
clone_size: NA; v_call: TRBV10-2; d_call: TRBD1; j_call: TRBJ2-2; cdr3_aa: CASRTGAAGELFF; cdr3_nt: TGCGCCAGCAGAACAGGGGCGGCCGGGGAGCTGTTTTTT
clone_size: NA; v_call: TRBV11-3; d_call: TRBD2; j_call: TRBJ2-1; cdr3_aa: CASSGASGGLSYNEQFF; cdr3_nt: TGTGCCAGCAGCGGGGCTAGCGGGGGGCTTTCCTACAATGAGCAGTTCTTC
clone_size: NA; v_call: TRBV7-2; d_call: NA; j_call: TRBJ2-4; cdr3_aa: CASSFTGAGAKNIQYF; cdr3_nt: TGTGCCAGCAGCTTTACAGGGGCGGGGGCCAAAAACATTCAGTACTTC
clone_size: NA; v_call: TRBV5-1; d_call: TRBD1; j_call: TRBJ1-1; cdr3_aa: CASSAGQGVTEAFF; cdr3_nt: TGCGCCAGCAGCGCCGGACAGGGAGTCACTGAAGCTTTCTTT
clone_size: NA; v_call: TRBV7-2; d_call: NA; j_call: TRBJ2-5; cdr3_aa: CASSLRGWSETQYF; cdr3_nt: TGTGCCAGCAGCTTACGGGGGTGGTCGGAGACCCAGTACTTC
clone_size: once; v_call: TRBV18; d_call: TRBD1; j_call: TRBJ1-1; cdr3_aa: CASSLDRERTEAFF; cdr3_nt: TGTGCCAGCTCCTTGGACAGGGAGCGCACTGAAGCTTTCTTT
clone_size: once; v_call: TRBV13; d_call: NA; j_call: TRBJ2-5; cdr3_aa: CASSLVLSRETQYF; cdr3_nt: TGTGCCAGCAGCTTAGTGCTGTCCCGGGAGACCCAGTACTTC
clone_size: NA; v_call: TRBV5-1; d_call: NA; j_call: TRBJ2-7; cdr3_aa: CASSPRTTASEQYF; cdr3_nt: TGCGCCAGCAGCCCTCGGACGACAGCTTCCGAGCAGTACTTC
clone_size: once; v_call: TRBV5-1; d_call: NA; j_call: TRBJ2-3; cdr3_aa: CASSERFARTDTQYF; cdr3_nt: TGCGCCAGCAGCGAAAGATTCGCGCGCACAGATACGCAGTATTTT
clone_size: NA; v_call: TRBV5-6; d_call: NA; j_call: TRBJ1-1; cdr3_aa: CASSRERTEAFF; cdr3_nt: TGTGCCAGCAGCCGCGAACGCACTGAAGCTTTCTTT
clone_size: once; v_call: TRBV6-5; d_call: TRBD1; j_call: TRBJ1-6; cdr3_aa: CASSQGTVNSPLHF; cdr3_nt: TGTGCCAGCAGCCAAGGGACAGTTAATTCACCCCTCCACTTT
clone_size: NA; v_call: TRBV29-1; d_call: TRBD2; j_call: TRBJ2-4; cdr3_aa: CSVESSGKNIQYF; cdr3_nt: TGCAGCGTTGAGTCTAGCGGAAAAAACATTCAGTACTTC
clone_size: NA; v_call: TRBV14; d_call: NA; j_call: TRBJ2-1; cdr3_aa: CASSQVVGSYNEQFF; cdr3_nt: TGTGCCAGCAGCCAAGTGGTCGGGTCCTACAATGAGCAGTTCTTC
clone_size: NA; v_call: TRBV28; d_call: TRBD1; j_call: TRBJ1-2; cdr3_aa: CASTPPGTGNYGYTF; cdr3_nt: TGTGCCAGCACCCCCCCCGGGACAGGGAACTATGGCTACACCTTC
clone_size: few; v_call: TRBV14; d_call: TRBD1; j_call: TRBJ1-6; cdr3_aa: CASSQGQGVGSPLHF; cdr3_nt: TGTGCCAGCAGCCAAGGGCAGGGGGTAGGATCACCCCTCCACTTT
clone_size: once; v_call: TRBV4-2; d_call: TRBD1; j_call: TRBJ2-3; cdr3_aa: CASSPRTGGTDTQYF; cdr3_nt: TGTGCCAGCAGCCCGCGGACAGGGGGCACAGATACGCAGTATTTT
clone_size: NA; v_call: TRBV11-2; d_call: NA; j_call: TRBJ1-4; cdr3_aa: CASSLGGPATNEKLFF; cdr3_nt: TGTGCCAGCAGCTTAGGAGGTCCCGCAACTAATGAAAAACTGTTTTTT
clone_size: few; v_call: TRBV6-1; d_call: TRBD1; j_call: TRBJ1-2; cdr3_aa: CASSSQGYGYTF; cdr3_nt: TGTGCCAGCAGCTCACAGGGGTATGGCTACACCTTC